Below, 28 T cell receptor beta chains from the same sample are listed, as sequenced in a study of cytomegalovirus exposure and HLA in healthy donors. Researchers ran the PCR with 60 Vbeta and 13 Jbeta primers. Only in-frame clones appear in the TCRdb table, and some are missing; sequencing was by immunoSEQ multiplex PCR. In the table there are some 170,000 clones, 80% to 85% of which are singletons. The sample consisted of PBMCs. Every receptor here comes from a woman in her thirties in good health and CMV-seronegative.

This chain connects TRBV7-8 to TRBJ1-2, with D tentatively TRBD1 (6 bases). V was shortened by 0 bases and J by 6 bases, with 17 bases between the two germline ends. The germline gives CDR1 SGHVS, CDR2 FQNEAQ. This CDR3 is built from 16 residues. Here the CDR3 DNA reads TGTGCCAGCAGCTTAGCCGGGACATTTGATCTTCATGGCTACACCTTC. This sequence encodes CASSLAGTFDLHGYTF.

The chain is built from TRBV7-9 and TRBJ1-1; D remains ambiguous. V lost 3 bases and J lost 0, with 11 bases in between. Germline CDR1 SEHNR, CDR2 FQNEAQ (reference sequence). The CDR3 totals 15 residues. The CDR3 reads CASSFELIMNTEAFF. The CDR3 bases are TGTGCCAGCAGCTTTGAGTTGATAATGAACACTGAAGCTTTCTTT.

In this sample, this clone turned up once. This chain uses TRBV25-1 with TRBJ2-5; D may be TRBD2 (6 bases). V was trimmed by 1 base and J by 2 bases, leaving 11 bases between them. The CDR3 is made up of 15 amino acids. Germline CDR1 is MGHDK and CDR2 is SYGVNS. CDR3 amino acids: CASSESDGGQETQYF. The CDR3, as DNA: TGTGCCAGCAGTGAATCGGACGGGGGACAAGAGACCCAGTACTTC.

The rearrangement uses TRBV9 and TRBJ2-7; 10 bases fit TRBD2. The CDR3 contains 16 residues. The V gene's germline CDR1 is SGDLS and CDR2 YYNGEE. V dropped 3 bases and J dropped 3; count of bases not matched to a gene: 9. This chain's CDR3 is CASSAPIAGGDYEQYF. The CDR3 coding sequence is TGTGCCAGCAGCGCACCGATAGCGGGAGGTGACTACGAGCAGTACTTC.

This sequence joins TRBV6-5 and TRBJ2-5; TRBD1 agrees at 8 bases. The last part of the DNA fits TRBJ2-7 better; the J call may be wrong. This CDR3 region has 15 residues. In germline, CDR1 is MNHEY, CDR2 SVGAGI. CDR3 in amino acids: CASSLWTGSSHEQYF. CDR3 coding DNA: TGTGCCAGCAGTTTATGGACAGGGAGTAGTCACGAGCAGTACTTC.

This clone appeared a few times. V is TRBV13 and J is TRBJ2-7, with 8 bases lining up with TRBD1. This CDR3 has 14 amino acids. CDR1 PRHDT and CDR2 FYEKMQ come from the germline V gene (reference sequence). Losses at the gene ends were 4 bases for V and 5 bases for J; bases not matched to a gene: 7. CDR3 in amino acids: CASSSGTGTDEQYF. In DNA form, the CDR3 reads TGTGCCAGCAGCTCCGGGACAGGTACCGACGAGCAGTACTTC.

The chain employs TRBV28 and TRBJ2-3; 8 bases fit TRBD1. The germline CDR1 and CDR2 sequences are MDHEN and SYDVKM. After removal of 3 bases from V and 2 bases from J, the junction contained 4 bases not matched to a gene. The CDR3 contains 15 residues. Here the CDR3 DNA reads TGTGCCAGCAGTTTTACGACAGGGGTCACAGATACGCAGTATTTT. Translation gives CASSFTTGVTDTQYF.

Here the CDR3 DNA reads TGTGCCAGCAGCGACCTAGCGGGGGCTGCCTCTGGAGAGCAGTACTTC. Residues: CASSDLAGAASGEQYF. This chain links TRBV7-9 with TRBJ2-7, with 10 nucleotides matching TRBD2. Per germline, CDR1 SEHNR and CDR2 FQNEAQ (reference sequence). The CDR3 runs 16 residues. J lost 7 bases, V lost 5 bases, and 14 bases had no gene match.

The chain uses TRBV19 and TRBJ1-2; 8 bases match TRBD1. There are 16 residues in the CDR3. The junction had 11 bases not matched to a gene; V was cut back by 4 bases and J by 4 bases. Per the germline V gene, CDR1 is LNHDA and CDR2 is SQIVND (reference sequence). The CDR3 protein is CASSTTQTGEVYGYTF. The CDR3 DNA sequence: TGTGCCAGTAGTACCACTCAGACAGGGGAGGTCTATGGCTACACCTTC.

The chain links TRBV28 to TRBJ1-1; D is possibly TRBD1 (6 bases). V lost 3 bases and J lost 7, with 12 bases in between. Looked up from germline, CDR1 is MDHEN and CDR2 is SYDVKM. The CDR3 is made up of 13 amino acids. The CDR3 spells CASSFPGQREAFF. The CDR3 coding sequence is TGTGCCAGCAGTTTCCCTGGACAGCGTGAAGCTTTCTTT.

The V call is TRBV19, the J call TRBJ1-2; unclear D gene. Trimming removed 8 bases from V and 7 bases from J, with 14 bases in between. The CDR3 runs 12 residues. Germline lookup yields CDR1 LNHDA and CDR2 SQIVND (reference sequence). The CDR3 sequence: CASLTPVSGYTF. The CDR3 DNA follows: TGTGCCAGTCTCACCCCGGTGAGTGGCTACACCTTC.

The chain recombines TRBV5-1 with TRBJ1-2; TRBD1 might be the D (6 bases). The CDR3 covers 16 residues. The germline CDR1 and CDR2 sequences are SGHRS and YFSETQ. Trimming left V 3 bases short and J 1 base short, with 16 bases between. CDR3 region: CASSYTSRTDNYGYTF. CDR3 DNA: TGCGCCAGCAGCTACACCTCACGGACAGATAACTATGGCTACACCTTC. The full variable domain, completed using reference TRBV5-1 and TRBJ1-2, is KAGVTQTPRYLIKTRGQQVTLSCSPISGHRSVSWYQQTPGQGLQFLFEYFSETQRNKGNFPGRFSGRQFSNSRSEMNVSTLELGDSALYLCASSYTSRTDNYGYTFGSGTRLTVV.

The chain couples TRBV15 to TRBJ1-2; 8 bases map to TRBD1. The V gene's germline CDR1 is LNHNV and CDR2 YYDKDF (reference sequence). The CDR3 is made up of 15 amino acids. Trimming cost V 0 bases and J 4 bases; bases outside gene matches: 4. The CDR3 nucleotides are TGTGCCACCAGCAGAGAGCGGACAGGGATCTATGGCTACACCTTC. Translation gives CATSRERTGIYGYTF.

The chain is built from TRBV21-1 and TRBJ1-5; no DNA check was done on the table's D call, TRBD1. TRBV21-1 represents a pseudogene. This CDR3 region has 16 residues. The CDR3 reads CASSKVGTGLNQPQHF. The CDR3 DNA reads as TGTGCCAGCAGCAAAGTGGGGACAGGGCTCAATCAGCCCCAGCATTTT.

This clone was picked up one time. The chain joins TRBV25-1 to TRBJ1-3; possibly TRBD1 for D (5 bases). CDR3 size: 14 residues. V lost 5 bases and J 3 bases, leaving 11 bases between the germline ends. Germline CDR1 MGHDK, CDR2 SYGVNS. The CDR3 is CASSSAGHGNTIYF. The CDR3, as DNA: TGTGCCAGCAGTTCCGCGGGGCATGGAAACACCATATATTTT.

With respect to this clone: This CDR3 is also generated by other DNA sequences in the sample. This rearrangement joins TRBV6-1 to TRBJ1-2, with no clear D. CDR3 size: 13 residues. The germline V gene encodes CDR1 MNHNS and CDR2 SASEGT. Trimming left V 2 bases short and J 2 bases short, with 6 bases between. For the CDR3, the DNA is TGTGCCAGCAGTGAATTCACAAACTATGGCTACACCTTC. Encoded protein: CASSEFTNYGYTF.

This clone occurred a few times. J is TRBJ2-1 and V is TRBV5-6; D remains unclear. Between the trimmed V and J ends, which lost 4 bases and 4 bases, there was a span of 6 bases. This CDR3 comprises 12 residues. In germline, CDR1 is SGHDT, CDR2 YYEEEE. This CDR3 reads CASSVEYNEQFF. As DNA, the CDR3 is TGTGCCAGCAGCGTTGAGTACAATGAGCAGTTCTTC.

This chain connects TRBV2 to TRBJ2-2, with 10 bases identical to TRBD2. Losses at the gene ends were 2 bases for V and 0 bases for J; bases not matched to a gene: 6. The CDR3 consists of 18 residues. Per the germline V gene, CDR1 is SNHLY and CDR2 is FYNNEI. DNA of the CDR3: TGTGCCAGCAGTGAAACCAACGGACTAGCGGCGAACACCGGGGAGCTGTTTTTT. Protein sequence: CASSETNGLAANTGELFF.

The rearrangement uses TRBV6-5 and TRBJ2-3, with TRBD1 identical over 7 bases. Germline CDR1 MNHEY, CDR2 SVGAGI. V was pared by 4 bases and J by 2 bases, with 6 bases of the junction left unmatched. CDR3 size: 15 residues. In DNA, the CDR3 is TGTGCCAGCAGTTCTGTAGGGGGCAACACAGATACGCAGTATTTT. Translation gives CASSSVGGNTDTQYF.

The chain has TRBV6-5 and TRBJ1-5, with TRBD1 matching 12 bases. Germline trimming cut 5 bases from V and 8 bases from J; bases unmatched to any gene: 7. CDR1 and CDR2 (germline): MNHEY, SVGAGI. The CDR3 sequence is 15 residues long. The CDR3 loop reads CASSAGTGGAEPQHF. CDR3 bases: TGTGCCAGCAGTGCCGGGACAGGGGGCGCAGAGCCCCAGCATTTT.

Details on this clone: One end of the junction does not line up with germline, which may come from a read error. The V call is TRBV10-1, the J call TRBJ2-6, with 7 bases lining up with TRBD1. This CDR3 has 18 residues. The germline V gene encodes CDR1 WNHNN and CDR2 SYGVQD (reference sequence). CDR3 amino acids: CASSGGTADMRGANGLTF. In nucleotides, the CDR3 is TGCGCCAGCAGTGGGGGGACAGCCGATATGAGAGGGGCCAACGGCCTGACTTTC.

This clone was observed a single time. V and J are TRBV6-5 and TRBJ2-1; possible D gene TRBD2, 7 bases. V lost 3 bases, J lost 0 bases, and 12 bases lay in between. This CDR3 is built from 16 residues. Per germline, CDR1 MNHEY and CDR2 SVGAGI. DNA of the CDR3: TGTGCCAGCAGTTATTCGGGGGGCAGCTCCTACAATGAGCAGTTCTTC. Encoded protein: CASSYSGGSSYNEQFF.

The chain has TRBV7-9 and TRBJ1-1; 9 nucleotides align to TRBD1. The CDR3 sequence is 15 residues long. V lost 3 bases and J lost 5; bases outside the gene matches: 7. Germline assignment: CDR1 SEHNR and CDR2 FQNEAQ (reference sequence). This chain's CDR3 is CASSFTQGASTEAFF. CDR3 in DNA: TGTGCCAGCAGCTTCACACAGGGGGCGAGTACTGAAGCTTTCTTT.

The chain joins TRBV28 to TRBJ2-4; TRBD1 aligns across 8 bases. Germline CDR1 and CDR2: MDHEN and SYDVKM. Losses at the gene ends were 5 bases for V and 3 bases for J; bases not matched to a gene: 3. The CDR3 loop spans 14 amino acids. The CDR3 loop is CASSKQGVKNIQYF. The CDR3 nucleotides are TGTGCCAGCAGTAAACAGGGGGTCAAAAACATTCAGTACTTC.

The DNA for the CDR3 is TGTGCCAGCAGTGAATCAAGCGGGACCGGGGAGCTGTTTTTT. This translates into CASSESSGTGELFF. The chain is built from TRBV2 and TRBJ2-2, with D tentatively TRBD2 (6 bases). Trimming pared 2 bases from V and 5 bases from J, leaving 9 bases between. This CDR3 is 14 amino acids long. CDR1 is SNHLY and CDR2 is FYNNEI in the germline V gene.

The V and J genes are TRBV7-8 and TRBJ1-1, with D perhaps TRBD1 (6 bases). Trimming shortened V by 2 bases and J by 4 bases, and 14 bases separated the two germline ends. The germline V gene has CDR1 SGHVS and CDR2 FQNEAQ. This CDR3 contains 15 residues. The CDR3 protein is CASSLSSRGVTEAFF. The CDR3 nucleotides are TGTGCCAGCAGCTTATCTTCCAGGGGAGTCACTGAAGCTTTCTTT.

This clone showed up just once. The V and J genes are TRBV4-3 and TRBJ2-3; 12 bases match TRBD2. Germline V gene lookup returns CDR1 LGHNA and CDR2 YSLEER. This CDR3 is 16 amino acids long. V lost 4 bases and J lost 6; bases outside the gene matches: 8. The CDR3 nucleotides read TGCGCCAGCAGCCCTCTAGCGGGGGGGCTATCCGATACGCAGTATTTT. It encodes CASSPLAGGLSDTQYF.

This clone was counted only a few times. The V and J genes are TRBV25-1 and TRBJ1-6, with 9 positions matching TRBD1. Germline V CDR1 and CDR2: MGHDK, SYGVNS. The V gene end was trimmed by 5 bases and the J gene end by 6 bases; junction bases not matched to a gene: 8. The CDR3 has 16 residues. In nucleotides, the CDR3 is TGTGCCAGCAGTCCCGGACAGGGGTTAGGTAATTCACCCCTCCACTTT. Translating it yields CASSPGQGLGNSPLHF.